The rows below give T cell receptor beta chains drawn from one sample of a study of radiation and T cells in renal cell carcinoma. TCRdb keeps only in-frame clones here, not all; method: immunoSEQ multiplex PCR. The sample consists of 90,000 to 95,000 clones, approximately 80% of them appearing once. This specimen was blood, taken from a patient whose treatment included radiotherapy and nephrectomy. These receptors all stem from a man in his 60s with renal cell carcinoma. The CDR3 runs from the conserved cysteine through the conserved F or W. A D gene is named only where the DNA matches it firmly.

TRBD1	TRBV4-2	TRBJ1-3	CASSQDPGQGGNTIYF
TRBD1	TRBV5-4	TRBJ2-7	CASSAGTGIYEQYF
TRBD1	TRBV28	TRBJ1-5	CASSLGTGFQPQHF
TRBD2	TRBV2	TRBJ2-7	CASSGASGYSYEQYF
TRBD1	TRBV11-2	TRBJ2-7	CASSPRSRGLHEQYF
-	TRBV28	TRBJ2-6	CASSDSGANVLTF
-	TRBV7-8	TRBJ2-2	CASSLAEGANTGELFF
-	TRBV19	TRBJ1-1	CASSAWTANTEAFF
TRBD1	TRBV29-1	TRBJ1-4	CSVDRGLTNEKLFF
TRBD1	TRBV2	TRBJ1-1	CASSVQGEWTEAFF
-	TRBV4-1	TRBJ1-5	CASSQDYETDSNQPQHF
TRBD2	TRBV29-1	TRBJ2-3	CSASGGTDTQYF
-	TRBV6-1	TRBJ1-2	CASTGHQNYGYTF
-	TRBV9	TRBJ2-3	CASSPYGGSTDTQYF
-	TRBV19	TRBJ1-1	CASSMSTVATEAFF
TRBD2	TRBV20-1	TRBJ2-1	CSARGPSGQFF
-	TRBV29-1	TRBJ1-2	CSVDHDAPGYTF
-	TRBV7-3	TRBJ2-3	CASSSTTDTQYF
-	TRBV2	TRBJ2-7	CASSLNRRSYEQYF
TRBD1	TRBV25-1	TRBJ2-1	CASSKTGSDYNEQFF
TRBD2	TRBV5-3	TRBJ2-1	CARSLVGGGYNEQFF
-	TRBV10-3	TRBJ2-5	CATGRGQGIGETQYF
-	TRBV7-2	TRBJ2-3	CASSVTGLRSDTQYF
-	TRBV19	TRBJ1-5	CASSIGQPNQPQHF
TRBD2	TRBV4-3	TRBJ2-7	CASSQEVGLAGDPRFSYEQYF
TRBD1	TRBV4-3	TRBJ2-3	CASSTQGDTQYF
-	TRBV11-2	TRBJ1-5	CASSLGVDQPQHF